One sample yielded the 20 T cell receptor beta chains listed below, sequenced in a study of T cell repertoires in cytomegalovirus infection. TCRdb itself ran the reads through MiXCR, one entry per CDR3 protein. The sample contains about 920,000 distinct CDR3 sequences, 30% to 40% of which appear only once. These receptors lack a known antigen. Sequenced material: cultured CD8+ T cells from PBMCs, taken from culture after CMV antigen stimulation. All receptors derive from a human donor in good health (CMV status not recorded). Some clones in this sample may be carry-over from other donors' samples.

Many counts were recorded for this clonotype. The chain links TRBV7-9 to TRBJ2-3; 8 bases line up with TRBD1. The CDR3 contains 19 residues. With 6 bases clipped from V and 5 bases from J, the junction kept 22 bases outside the gene matches. CDR1 is SEHNR and CDR2 is FQNEAQ in the germline V gene (reference sequence). This CDR3 reads CASRSIPRSGQGDRDTQYF. DNA for the CDR3: TGTGCCAGCAGGAGTATACCCCGTTCAGGACAGGGTGATCGAGATACGCAGTATTTT.

This clonotype occurred a few times. This rearrangement joins TRBV10-3 to TRBJ2-1; D call uncertain. V shed 2 bases and J shed 6 bases, with 8 bases lying between them. Germline CDR1 and CDR2: ENHRY and SYGVKD. There are 13 residues in the CDR3. The CDR3, as DNA: TGTGCCATCAGTGAGAAGATCCTCAATGAGCAGTTCTTC. Amino acid sequence: CAISEKILNEQFF.

This clonotype showed up many times. The chain joins TRBV27 to TRBJ2-7; 7 positions match TRBD2. The germline V gene encodes CDR1 MNHEY and CDR2 SMNVEV (reference sequence). The trim removed 6 bases at V and 4 bases at J, leaving 3 bases unmatched. This CDR3 region has 12 residues. The CDR3 is CASSSGGYEQYF. DNA of the CDR3: TGTGCCAGCAGCTCCGGGGGGTACGAGCAGTACTTC.

J is TRBJ1-5 and V is TRBV28, with a possible D match to TRBD1 (5 bases). V was shortened by 8 bases and J by 5 bases, with 19 bases between the two germline ends. This CDR3 has 15 residues. CDR1 and CDR2 (germline): MDHEN, SYDVKM. The CDR3 sequence: CASPTVTEGHQPQHF. Written as DNA, the CDR3 is TGTGCCAGCCCCACCGTGACAGAGGGCCATCAGCCCCAGCATTTT.

In this sample, this clonotype turned up many times. This chain uses TRBV6-6 with TRBJ2-1, with TRBD1 as a possible D gene (6 bases). The V end lost 3 bases, the J end lost 4 bases, and 13 bases lay between the germline ends. CDR3 size: 15 residues. The germline CDR1 and CDR2 sequences are MNHNY and SVGAGI (reference sequence). CDR3: CASSYRTEPYNEQFF. For the CDR3, the DNA is TGTGCCAGCAGTTATAGGACAGAACCATACAATGAGCAGTTCTTC.

The chain uses TRBV27 and TRBJ2-1; TRBD2 is a possible D gene (6 bases). Germline V CDR1 and CDR2: MNHEY, SMNVEV (reference sequence). The V and J ends lost 4 bases and 3 bases respectively, with 22 bases between them. The CDR3 contains 18 residues. The CDR3 bases are TGTGCCAGCAGTTCATTTCTGAGGGGACGGGACTTCTACAATGAGCAGTTCTTC. Translation: CASSSFLRGRDFYNEQFF.

The chain uses TRBV4-1 and TRBJ2-5; possibly TRBD1 for D (6 bases). Germline V gene data show CDR1 as MGHRA and CDR2 as YSYEKL. The CDR3 consists of 14 residues. The germline V and J ends were trimmed by 1 base and 1 base, with 7 bases remaining between them. CDR3 DNA sequence: TGCGCCAGCAGCCAAGTGACAGGCCAAGAGACCCAGTACTTC. Translation gives CASSQVTGQETQYF.

In its sample, this clonotype was seen a few times. CDR3 in DNA: TGTGCCAGCAGCAGACCCCGCACAGGGGTGGAAAACAATGAGCAGTTCTTC. Its protein product is CASSRPRTGVENNEQFF. V is TRBV7-2 and J is TRBJ2-1; 7 bases map to TRBD1. With 5 bases clipped from V and 5 bases from J, the junction kept 15 bases outside the gene matches. CDR1 SGHTA and CDR2 FQGNSA come from the germline V gene. This CDR3 region has 17 residues.

In this sample, this clonotype turned up a few times. The chain links TRBV11-3 to TRBJ2-3; D not resolved. Germline CDR1 reads SGHNT; CDR2 reads YENEEA. Trimming left V 3 bases short and J 6 bases short, with 7 bases between. The CDR3 spans 12 residues. CDR3 DNA sequence: TGTGCCAGCAGCTTCACGAGGGATACGCAGTATTTT. Amino acids: CASSFTRDTQYF.

The V gene is TRBV5-4, the J gene TRBJ1-5; unclear D gene. This CDR3 comprises 15 residues. Germline V gene sequence: CDR1 SGHNT, CDR2 YYREEE (reference sequence). The V end lost 1 base, the J end lost 3 bases, and 11 bases lay between the germline ends. The CDR3 region is CASSLFGVYNQPQHF. As DNA, the CDR3 is TGTGCCAGCAGCTTGTTCGGGGTTTACAATCAGCCCCAGCATTTT.

The CDR3 DNA follows: TGCGCCAGCAGCTTGGATCCTAGCGGGGCCTCCTACAATGAGCAGTTCTTC. It encodes CASSLDPSGASYNEQFF. V gene TRBV5-1 combines with J gene TRBJ2-1, with 9 bases lining up with TRBD2. V was pared by 0 bases and J by 0 bases, with 4 bases of the junction left unmatched. The CDR3 is 17 amino acids. The germline V gene encodes CDR1 SGHRS and CDR2 YFSETQ. Complete variable domain (other parts from reference TRBV5-1 and TRBJ2-1): KAGVTQTPRYLIKTRGQQVTLSCSPISGHRSVSWYQQTPGQGLQFLFEYFSETQRNKGNFPGRFSGRQFSNSRSEMNVSTLELGDSALYLCASSLDPSGASYNEQFFGPGTRLTVL.

V gene TRBV7-3 combines with J gene TRBJ1-1, with a weak D call TRBD1 (5 bases). Trimming took off 5 bases at V and 11 bases at J, with 15 bases between the two ends. The CDR3 totals 12 residues. Germline V gives CDR1 SGHTA, CDR2 FQGTGA. The CDR3 sequence: CASSTGTLNAFF. As DNA, the CDR3 is TGTGCCAGCAGCACCGGGACGCTGAATGCTTTCTTT.

In regard to this clonotype: A junction boundary mismatches the germline segment, possibly from a read error. This chain connects TRBV7-6 to TRBJ1-5; D is possibly TRBD1 (5 bases). The CDR3 extends over 17 amino acids. The germline CDR1 and CDR2 sequences are SGHVS and FNYEAQ. The CDR3 nucleotides are TGTGCTAGCAGCGGACTTGGGGGAATGGGGAATAATCAGCCCCAGCATTTT. Protein: CASSGLGGMGNNQPQHF.

DNA for the CDR3: TGTGCCAGCAGCCTACAAAGTAATGAAAAACTGTTTTTT. Translation: CASSLQSNEKLFF. The V gene is TRBV5-6, the J gene TRBJ1-4, with D uncertain. V was trimmed by 4 bases and J by 4 bases, leaving 8 bases between them. Germline-derived CDR1 and CDR2 are SGHDT and YYEEEE. The CDR3 has 13 amino acids.

The chain has TRBV12-3 or TRBV12-4 and TRBJ2-1; the match to TRBD2 covers 11 bases. J was trimmed by 9 bases and V by 5 bases; bases with no gene match: 9. The CDR3 totals 15 residues. CDR3 nucleotide sequence: TGTGCCAGCAGTCGTAGCGGGGGGGCAGCTGGTGAGCAGTTCTTC. Its translation is CASSRSGGAAGEQFF.

This chain links TRBV27 with TRBJ1-1; TRBD1 might be the D (6 bases). The CDR3 covers 15 residues. CDR1 is MNHEY, CDR2 SMNVEV, per germline (reference sequence). V dropped 2 bases and J dropped 3 bases, with 13 bases sitting between them. The CDR3 nucleotides are TGTGCCAGCAGTTTAGGGGGCGCGAAGTACACTGAAGCTTTCTTT. Amino acid sequence: CASSLGGAKYTEAFF.

This clonotype was counted between two and nine times. The chain employs TRBV12-3 or TRBV12-4 and TRBJ2-4, with TRBD1 matching over 7 bases. This CDR3 region has 15 residues. V trimming: 6 bases; J trimming: 0 bases; junction bases outside the gene matches: 5. The CDR3: CASRGQWEAKNIQYF. The DNA of the CDR3 is TGTGCCAGCAGGGGACAGTGGGAAGCCAAAAACATTCAGTACTTC.

This clonotype was seen repeatedly, ten times or more. The gene calls are TRBV6-2 or TRBV6-3 and TRBJ2-7; D is undetermined. CDR1 is MNHEY, CDR2 SVGEGT, per germline. CDR3 size: 13 residues. The ends were cut back, 6 bases at V and 2 bases at J, with 11 bases in the middle. The CDR3 DNA reads TGTGCCAGCAGAAAGGACGGACCCTACGAGCAGTACGTC. Translation: CASRKDGPYEQYV.

The CDR3 DNA follows: TGTGCCAGCATGGGGGACACATCCTACGAGCAGTACGTC. Its protein product is CASMGDTSYEQYV. The chain employs TRBV28 and TRBJ2-7; tentative D call: TRBD1 (6 bases). CDR3 length: 13 amino acids. CDR1 and CDR2 from the germline V gene are MDHEN and SYDVKM. Trimming shortened V by 7 bases and J by 1 base, and 11 bases separated the two germline ends.

The chain has TRBV2 and TRBJ2-7, with D hard to call. Trimming stripped 3 bases from V and 4 bases from J, with 10 bases between. From germline, CDR1 is SNHLY and CDR2 FYNNEI. This CDR3 has 13 residues. CDR3 sequence (DNA): TGTGCCAGCAGTGACCACAGAAGGTACGAGCAGTACGTC. This gives the protein CASSDHRRYEQYV.